The 13 T cell receptor beta chains reported below all come from one sample, sequenced in a study of OX40 agonist ivuxolimab in advanced cancers. TCRdb's copy holds only in-frame clones and misses some; the assay was immunoSEQ multiplex PCR. The table has tens of thousands of clones, roughly 88% seen once. Here the sequenced sample was CD4+ or CD8+ T cells sorted from blood, taken in a trial of the OX40 agonist ivuxolimab. These receptors were taken from an adult with an advanced solid tumor such as melanoma, head and neck, liver or kidney cancer.

This clone was detected only once. V usage is TRBV4-1 and J usage is TRBJ1-2, with D maybe TRBD1 (5 bases). Germline V gene data show CDR1 as MGHRA and CDR2 as YSYEKL. Trimming removed 0 bases from V and 4 bases from J, with 12 bases in between. This CDR3 is built from 15 residues. The CDR3 region has the DNA TGCGCCAGCAGCCAAGAGAGCCCTGACAGCTATGGCTACACCTTC. It encodes CASSQESPDSYGYTF.

This rearrangement joins TRBV28 to TRBJ2-1; maybe TRBD2 (5 bases). Germline V gene sequence: CDR1 MDHEN, CDR2 SYDVKM. The CDR3 is 15 amino acids. V was trimmed by 5 bases and J by 4 bases, leaving 15 bases between them. The CDR3 sequence is CASSGLETEYNEQFF. Written as DNA, the CDR3 is TGTGCCAGCAGTGGACTCGAAACGGAGTACAATGAGCAGTTCTTC. Variable domain in full (rest from reference TRBV28 and TRBJ2-1): DVKVTQSSRYLVKRTGEKVFLECVQDMDHENMFWYRQDPGLGLRLIYFSYDVKMKEKGDIPEGYSVSREKKERFSLILESASTNQTSMYLCASSGLETEYNEQFFGPGTRLTVL.

V usage is TRBV28 and J usage is TRBJ2-7; TRBD1 agrees at 11 bases. Germline V CDR1 and CDR2: MDHEN, SYDVKM. CDR3 size: 14 residues. V trimming: 4 bases; J trimming: 5 bases; junction bases outside the gene matches: 4. The CDR3 protein is CASSSWTGGDEQYF. CDR3 DNA sequence: TGTGCCAGCAGTTCCTGGACAGGGGGCGACGAGCAGTACTTC. The full variable domain, rest sourced from reference TRBV28 and TRBJ2-7, is DVKVTQSSRYLVKRTGEKVFLECVQDMDHENMFWYRQDPGLGLRLIYFSYDVKMKEKGDIPEGYSVSREKKERFSLILESASTNQTSMYLCASSSWTGGDEQYFGPGTRLTVT.

This chain joins TRBV23-1 and TRBJ2-3, with D tentatively TRBD1 or TRBD2 (6 bases each). TRBV23-1 is classed as an ORF, of uncertain function. Deletions cut 11 bases from V and 1 base from J, with 16 bases between. The CDR3 spans 14 residues. The CDR3 here is CAADEGEGTDTQYF. CDR3 DNA sequence: TGCGCCGCCGATGAGGGGGAGGGCACAGATACGCAGTATTTT.

This rearrangement joins TRBV19 to TRBJ1-1; 8 bases map to TRBD1. The germline V gene encodes CDR1 LNHDA and CDR2 SQIVND (reference sequence). This CDR3 has 13 residues. The trim removed 8 bases at V and 4 bases at J, leaving 6 bases unmatched. CDR3 coding DNA: TGTGCCAGTTCCGTCACAGGGGGCACTGAAGCTTTCTTT. Its translation: CASSVTGGTEAFF.

The J gene is TRBJ1-2, the V gene TRBV6-1; D is perhaps TRBD1 (5 bases). Deletions cut 1 base from V and 8 bases from J, with 8 bases between. CDR1 and CDR2 (germline): MNHNS, SASEGT. The CDR3 consists of 12 residues. The chain's CDR3 is CASSEGGNGYTF. CDR3 nucleotide sequence: TGTGCCAGCAGTGAAGGGGGGAACGGCTACACCTTC.

The chain has TRBV19 and TRBJ2-3; D may be TRBD1 (5 bases). This CDR3 contains 12 residues. Trimming took 5 bases from V and 5 from J, leaving 8 bases between them. Germline CDR1 is LNHDA and CDR2 is SQIVND (reference sequence). Here the CDR3 reads CASSPRGDTQYF. DNA of the CDR3: TGTGCCAGTAGTCCTAGGGGAGATACGCAGTATTTT.

The chain couples TRBV7-9 to TRBJ2-5, with 9 nucleotides matching TRBD2. The CDR3 sequence is 15 residues long. The germline gives CDR1 SEHNR, CDR2 FQNEAQ (reference sequence). The V segment lost 0 bases and the J segment 4 bases; nucleotides outside the gene matches: 3. The CDR3 region is CASSLALAGRETQYF. CDR3 nucleotide sequence: TGTGCCAGCAGCTTAGCCCTAGCGGGGCGAGAGACCCAGTACTTC. Variable domain in full (rest from reference TRBV7-9 and TRBJ2-5): DTGVSQNPRHKITKRGQNVTFRCDPISEHNRLYWYRQTLGQGPEFLTYFQNEAQLEKSRLLSDRFSAERPKGSFSTLEIQRTEQGDSAMYLCASSLALAGRETQYFGPGTRLLVL.

The rearrangement joins TRBV7-2 to TRBJ2-3; possibly TRBD1 for D (7 bases). The germline V and J ends were trimmed by 4 bases and 0 bases, with 17 bases remaining between them. CDR1 SGHTA and CDR2 FQGNSA come from the germline V gene. CDR3 length: 17 amino acids. The CDR3 reads CASSSRGGTDSTDTQYF. The CDR3 region has the DNA TGTGCCAGCAGCTCCCGAGGGGGGACAGACAGCACAGATACGCAGTATTTT.

The chain couples TRBV2 to TRBJ1-5, with D perhaps matching TRBD1 (6 bases). This CDR3 has 16 amino acids. The ends were cut back, 1 base at V and 2 bases at J, with 12 bases in the middle. Germline lookup yields CDR1 SNHLY and CDR2 FYNNEI. CDR3 bases: TGTGCCAGCAGTGAAGGGCAGGGGTATGGCAATCAGCCCCAGCATTTT. Translated, it gives CASSEGQGYGNQPQHF.

This rearrangement joins TRBV2 to TRBJ1-4, with D maybe TRBD1 (6 bases). In germline, CDR1 is SNHLY, CDR2 FYNNEI. The CDR3 loop spans 15 amino acids. Trimming cost V 6 bases and J 8 bases, with 19 bases left between them. This CDR3 is CASSLRQGIGEKLFF. In DNA, the CDR3 is TGTGCCAGCAGCCTACGCCAGGGGATTGGCGAAAAACTGTTTTTT. The full variable domain, rest sourced from reference TRBV2 and TRBJ1-4, is EPEVTQTPSHQVTQMGQEVILRCVPISNHLYFYWYRQILGQKVEFLVSFYNNEISEKSEIFDDQFSVERPDGSNFTLKIRSTKLEDSAMYFCASSLRQGIGEKLFFGSGTQLSVL.

J is TRBJ2-1 and V is TRBV11-3; tentatively, D is TRBD2 (6 bases). V was clipped by 1 base and J by 12 bases, with 13 bases between them. The CDR3 contains 13 residues. The germline gives CDR1 SGHNT, CDR2 YENEEA. The CDR3 sequence: CASSLGGAYPQFF. The DNA of the CDR3 is TGTGCCAGCAGCTTAGGCGGGGCGTATCCGCAGTTCTTC.

This chain connects TRBV4-3 to TRBJ2-2, with TRBD2 as a possible D gene (5 bases). This CDR3 is built from 15 residues. Germline V CDR1 and CDR2: LGHNA, YSLEER. Trimming removed 1 base from V and 3 bases from J, with 9 bases in between. As DNA, the CDR3 is TGCGCCAGCAGCCAAGGGCGGGCCGACACCGGGGAGCTGTTTTTT. Protein product: CASSQGRADTGELFF.